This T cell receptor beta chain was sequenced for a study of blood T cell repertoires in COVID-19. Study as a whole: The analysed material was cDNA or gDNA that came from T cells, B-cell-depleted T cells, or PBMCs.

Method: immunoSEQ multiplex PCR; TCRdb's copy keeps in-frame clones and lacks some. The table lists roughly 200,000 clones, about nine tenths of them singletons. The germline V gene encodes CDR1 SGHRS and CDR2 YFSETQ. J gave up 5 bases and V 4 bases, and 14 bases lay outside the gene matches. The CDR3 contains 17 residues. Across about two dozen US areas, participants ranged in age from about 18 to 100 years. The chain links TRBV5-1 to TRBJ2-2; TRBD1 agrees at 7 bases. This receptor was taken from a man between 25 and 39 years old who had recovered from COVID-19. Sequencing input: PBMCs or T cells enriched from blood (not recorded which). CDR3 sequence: CASSAPLPGQRTGELFF. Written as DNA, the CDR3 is TGCGCCAGCAGCGCCCCCCTCCCGGGACAGAGAACCGGGGAGCTGTTTTTT.